These 22 T cell receptor beta chains originate from one sample sequenced in a study of T cells after yellow fever vaccination. MiXCR, run by TCRdb on the 5' RACE reads, gives a single entry per CDR3 protein. This sample carries 510,000 or so distinct CDR3 sequences, roughly a fifth of them seen once, and the ten largest clones take roughly an eighth. This specimen consisted of PBMCs, obtained 15 days after the yellow fever booster vaccination. These receptors all come from a man between 25 and 39 years old who received the YFV17D yellow fever vaccine.

The chain employs TRBV7-2 and TRBJ2-7; 8 nucleotides agree with TRBD2. The V gene end was trimmed by 2 bases and the J gene end by 7 bases; junction bases not matched to a gene: 10. Germline-derived CDR1 and CDR2 are SGHTA and FQGNSA. The CDR3 consists of 15 residues. The CDR3: CASSLRRSGRGEQYF. The CDR3 DNA sequence: TGTGCCAGCAGCTTAAGACGAAGCGGGAGAGGAGAGCAGTACTTC. The whole variable domain, filled in from reference TRBV7-2 and TRBJ2-7, reads GAGVSQSPSNKVTEKGKDVELRCDPISGHTALYWYRQSLGQGLEFLIYFQGNSAPDKSGLPSDRFSAERTGGSVSTLTIQRTQQEDSAVYLCASSLRRSGRGEQYFGPGTRLTVT.

This clonotype appeared many times. The chain joins TRBV4-3 to TRBJ2-7, with D possibly being TRBD1 (6 bases). Trimming stripped 3 bases from V and 3 bases from J, with 9 bases between. The germline CDR1 and CDR2 sequences are LGHNA and YSLEER. This CDR3 contains 13 residues. In DNA, the CDR3 is TGCGCCAGCAGCCATTCGGACAGCTACGAGCAGTACTTC. Its translation: CASSHSDSYEQYF.

V usage is TRBV7-6 and J usage is TRBJ1-5; possibly TRBD1 for D (5 bases). The CDR3 runs 15 residues. V shed 5 bases and J shed 2 bases, with 13 bases lying between them. Germline CDR1 and CDR2: SGHVS and FNYEAQ. The CDR3 reads CASSPMAGGNQPQHF. The CDR3 DNA is TGTGCCAGCAGCCCGATGGCGGGGGGCAATCAGCCCCAGCATTTT.

This clonotype was recorded a few times. The CDR3 region has the DNA TGCGCCAGCAGTGTGTTGGCCGAGCTTGAAGCTTTCTTT. It is translated as CASSVLAELEAFF. This chain links TRBV10-2 with TRBJ1-1; no clear D. CDR1 is WSHSY and CDR2 is SAAADI in the germline V gene. Trimming pared 4 bases from V and 7 bases from J, leaving 13 bases between. The CDR3 is 13 amino acids.

The rearrangement links TRBV6-5 to TRBJ2-2; 9 nucleotides line up with TRBD2. The V gene end was trimmed by 2 bases and the J gene end by 4 bases; junction bases not matched to a gene: 5. Germline V lookup: CDR1 MNHEY, CDR2 SVGAGI. The length of the CDR3 is 16 residues. CDR3 loop: CASSYGLAGSTGELFF. CDR3 nucleotide sequence: TGTGCCAGCAGTTACGGGCTAGCGGGGTCCACCGGGGAGCTGTTTTTT.

This clonotype has only a few counts. The genes are TRBV2 and TRBJ1-5, with 7 bases aligning to TRBD1. The junction had 0 bases not matched to a gene; V was cut back by 4 bases and J by 0 bases. Germline V gene lookup returns CDR1 SNHLY and CDR2 FYNNEI. This CDR3 has 14 amino acids. This CDR3 reads CASSGQGSNQPQHF. CDR3 DNA: TGTGCCAGCAGTGGACAGGGTAGCAATCAGCCCCAGCATTTT.

This chain joins TRBV12-3 or TRBV12-4 and TRBJ2-3; 10 bases are shared with TRBD2. This CDR3 has 13 amino acids. Trimming cost V 6 bases and J 5 bases; bases outside gene matches: 2. The CDR3 coding sequence is TGTGCCAGCAGGCTAGCGGGAGAAGATACGCAGTATTTT. This codes for CASRLAGEDTQYF.

The chain is built from TRBV7-2 and TRBJ2-7, with a weak D call TRBD2 (6 bases). Looked up from germline, CDR1 is SGHTA and CDR2 is FQGNSA. V shed 5 bases and J shed 3 bases, with 17 bases lying between them. CDR3 length: 15 residues. The CDR3 loop is CASSTSRGLNYEQYF. CDR3 in DNA: TGTGCCAGCAGCACCTCCCGGGGACTGAACTACGAGCAGTACTTC.

This clonotype was seen at least ten times. The genes are TRBV12-3 or TRBV12-4 and TRBJ2-5, with 9 bases identical to TRBD2. The trim removed 1 base at V and 4 bases at J, leaving 4 bases unmatched. The CDR3 consists of 15 residues. CDR3 sequence (DNA): TGTGCCAGCAGTTTAGGGGCGGGAGGGGGAGAGACCCAGTACTTC. Translated, it gives CASSLGAGGGETQYF.

This clonotype has only a few counts. The J gene is TRBJ2-3, the V gene TRBV6-5; TRBD1 or TRBD2 may be the D gene (5 bases each). Looked up from germline, CDR1 is MNHEY and CDR2 is SVGAGI. V was shortened by 0 bases and J by 2 bases, with 15 bases between the two germline ends. This CDR3 region has 17 residues. The CDR3: CASSYSPGPQTTDTQYF. CDR3 sequence (DNA): TGTGCCAGCAGTTACTCCCCGGGGCCCCAAACCACAGATACGCAGTATTTT.

The rearrangement uses TRBV5-1 and TRBJ1-2; no reliable D call. CDR3 length equals 14 residues. Trimming removed 4 bases from V and 0 bases from J, with 10 bases in between. CDR1 and CDR2 from the germline V gene are SGHRS and YFSETQ. The chain's CDR3 is CASSLDTTNYGYTF. In DNA, the CDR3 is TGCGCCAGCAGCCTGGATACTACTAACTATGGCTACACCTTC.

The chain employs TRBV6-5 and TRBJ2-1; TRBD2 agrees at 7 bases. Germline CDR1 MNHEY, CDR2 SVGAGI. V was pared by 4 bases and J by 2 bases, with 11 bases of the junction left unmatched. The CDR3 totals 17 residues. In DNA form, the CDR3 reads TGTGCCAGCAGTTCCCCGGGAGGCAGAGGCGCCTACAATGAGCAGTTCTTC. Translating gives CASSSPGGRGAYNEQFF.

This clonotype was picked up a small number of times. The CDR3 region has the DNA TGCGCCAGCAGCTCCAATACCGGGACCAAAGAGCAGTACTTC. It is translated as CASSSNTGTKEQYF. This chain connects TRBV5-1 to TRBJ2-7; D may match TRBD1 or TRBD2 (5 bases each). Trimming cost V 3 bases and J 7 bases, with 17 bases left between them. Germline V gene sequence: CDR1 SGHRS, CDR2 YFSETQ. The CDR3 runs 14 residues.

The table lists this clonotype with a few counts. The CDR3, as DNA: TGCGCCAGCAGCCAAATTACCAGGGGTACTGAAGCTTTCTTT. Translated: CASSQITRGTEAFF. The chain combines TRBV4-3 with TRBJ1-1; a weak D match, TRBD1 (6 bases). This CDR3 is 14 amino acids long. Per germline, CDR1 LGHNA and CDR2 YSLEER. V was trimmed by 2 bases and J by 5 bases, leaving 12 bases between them.

This clonotype has a handful of counts. The V call is TRBV5-1, the J call TRBJ2-5; unclear D gene. There are 15 residues in the CDR3. Germline V gives CDR1 SGHRS, CDR2 YFSETQ. With 5 bases removed from V and 0 bases from J, the gap between germline ends came to 14 bases. The CDR3 DNA reads as TGCGCCAGCAGTGAGTGGAATGGCGACCAAGAGACCCAGTACTTC. This encodes CASSEWNGDQETQYF.

The V call is TRBV12-3 or TRBV12-4, the J call TRBJ2-7; 8 positions match TRBD1. The CDR3 runs to 16 residues. Trimming removed 5 bases from V and 0 bases from J; junction bases left unmatched: 9. CDR3 nucleotides: TGTGCCAGCAGTCCTAATACAGGGGGAAGCTCCTACGAGCAGTACTTC. Amino acid sequence: CASSPNTGGSSYEQYF.

The chain employs TRBV2 and TRBJ2-5, with D possibly matching TRBD2 (6 bases). CDR1 is SNHLY and CDR2 is FYNNEI in the germline V gene. The CDR3 is made up of 14 amino acids. V was shortened by 6 bases and J by 5 bases, with 16 bases between the two germline ends. The CDR3 DNA reads as TGTGCCAGCAGATGGAGGGAGAAGGCGGAGACCCAGTACTTC. Translation: CASRWREKAETQYF.

The V call is TRBV19, the J call TRBJ2-1; D not certain. This CDR3 spans 12 amino acids. V lost 4 bases and J lost 4, with 5 bases in between. Germline values: CDR1 LNHDA, CDR2 SQIVND (reference sequence). CDR3 sequence reads: CASSTAYNEQFF. In DNA, the CDR3 is TGTGCCAGTAGTACCGCTTACAATGAGCAGTTCTTC.

This clonotype was observed a handful of times. V usage is TRBV28 and J usage is TRBJ2-1, with a tentative D call TRBD1 (5 bases). Deletions cut 7 bases from V and 8 bases from J, with 15 bases between. Germline CDR1 and CDR2: MDHEN and SYDVKM. This CDR3 has 13 amino acids. The CDR3 is CASTLDNPDEQFF. The CDR3 DNA follows: TGTGCCAGCACATTGGACAACCCCGATGAGCAGTTCTTC.

The sample holds a few counts of this clonotype. This chain links TRBV29-1 with TRBJ2-5; 8 bases are a match to TRBD2. Per the germline V gene, CDR1 is SQVTM and CDR2 is ANQGSEA. J was trimmed by 5 bases and V by 5 bases; bases with no gene match: 7. This CDR3 has 13 residues. This chain's CDR3 is CSVSGSRKETQYF. In DNA form, the CDR3 reads TGCAGCGTTAGCGGGAGTAGAAAGGAGACCCAGTACTTC.

The chain is built from TRBV2 and TRBJ2-5; 7 nucleotides line up with TRBD2. The germline V gene encodes CDR1 SNHLY and CDR2 FYNNEI. The CDR3 loop spans 15 amino acids. V shed 2 bases, J shed 2 bases, and the junction held 5 bases outside the gene matches. The DNA for the CDR3 is TGTGCCAGCAGTGAAACTAGCGTCGGACAAGAGACCCAGTACTTC. The encoded protein is CASSETSVGQETQYF.

To note about this clonotype: The junction does not match germline at one end; this may be a read error. The chain combines TRBV3-1 with TRBJ2-3, with D perhaps matching TRBD1 or TRBD2 (5 bases each). The CDR3 is 15 residues long. From germline, CDR1 is LGHDT and CDR2 YNNKEL (reference sequence). In nucleotides, the CDR3 is TGTGCCAGCAGCCGAGTCTGGGGGATCACAGATATGCAGTATTTT. Translated: CASSRVWGITDMQYF.